The next 22 T cell receptor beta chains were all read from a single sample in a study of cytomegalovirus exposure and HLA in healthy donors. The PCR ran on 60 Vbeta and 13 Jbeta primers. The assay was immunoSEQ multiplex PCR, and TCRdb's table has in-frame clones only and misses some. This sample has around 50,000 clones, with roughly 80% found just once. The sequenced sample consisted of PBMCs. The receptors come from a man aged 25 to 40 in good health and CMV-seropositive.

This clone was picked up one time. The CDR3 region is CASAPPQSQETQYF. CDR3 in DNA: TGTGCCAGCGCCCCCCCCCAGTCCCAAGAGACCCAGTACTTC. The chain has TRBV2 and TRBJ2-5, with D hard to call. V was pared by 8 bases and J by 1 base, with 14 bases between. Germline-derived CDR1 and CDR2 are SNHLY and FYNNEI. The CDR3 spans 14 residues.

The rearrangement uses TRBV19 and TRBJ1-5, with D possibly matching TRBD1 (5 bases). The V gene's germline CDR1 is LNHDA and CDR2 SQIVND (reference sequence). The CDR3 runs to 16 residues. V dropped 4 bases and J dropped 3 bases, with 16 bases sitting between them. The DNA of the CDR3 is TGTGCCAGTAGTACCCCCGGTGGGGGGGACAATCAGCCCCAGCATTTT. Residues: CASSTPGGGDNQPQHF.

The chain uses TRBV6-1 and TRBJ1-2, with 11 bases aligning to TRBD1. This CDR3 is 14 amino acids long. The trim removed 6 bases at V and 3 bases at J, leaving 3 bases unmatched. The germline V gene encodes CDR1 MNHNS and CDR2 SASEGT. The chain's CDR3 is CASRGQGDHYGYTF. As DNA, the CDR3 is TGTGCCAGCAGGGGACAGGGGGATCACTATGGCTACACCTTC.

This chain connects TRBV27 to TRBJ1-5, with 8 bases lining up with TRBD1. CDR1 and CDR2 (germline): MNHEY, SMNVEV (reference sequence). V shed 1 base and J 9 bases; nucleotides not matched to a gene: 8. The CDR3 is 15 residues long. CDR3 sequence: CASSLWGTGHGPQHF. CDR3 nucleotides: TGTGCCAGCAGTTTATGGGGGACAGGACATGGGCCCCAGCATTTT.

The J gene is TRBJ2-7, the V gene TRBV6-6; TRBD1 matches at 7 bases. CDR1 is MNHNY and CDR2 is SVGAGI in the germline V gene (reference sequence). The V gene end was trimmed by 7 bases and the J gene end by 0 bases; junction bases not matched to a gene: 9. This CDR3 is built from 15 residues. The CDR3 coding sequence is TGTGCCAGCACCTTCCGACAGGGTAGCTCCTACGAGCAGTACTTC. Translation: CASTFRQGSSYEQYF.

This clone was seen a single time. The chain is built from TRBV11-2 and TRBJ2-5, with 9 bases identical to TRBD1. The germline CDR1 and CDR2 sequences are SGHAT and FQNNGV. This CDR3 contains 18 residues. Trimming took 5 bases from V and 4 from J; bases not matched to a gene: 17. In nucleotides, the CDR3 is TGTGCCAGCAGCCCCTTTGAAGTGCGGGACAGGGTGTTAGAGACCCAGTACTTC. Amino acid sequence: CASSPFEVRDRVLETQYF.

The chain is built from TRBV7-3 and TRBJ1-4, with D possibly matching TRBD1 (6 bases). In germline, CDR1 is SGHTA, CDR2 FQGTGA. There are 15 residues in the CDR3. Trimming cost V 5 bases and J 0 bases, with 10 bases left between them. The CDR3 nucleotides are TGTGCCAGCAGCCCCGGACAGACAACTAATGAAAAACTGTTTTTT. It translates to CASSPGQTTNEKLFF.

To note about this clone: Other DNA sequences in the sample encode the same CDR3. The V and J genes are TRBV7-6 and TRBJ2-7, with 9 bases lining up with TRBD1. This CDR3 comprises 15 residues. Per germline, CDR1 SGHVS and CDR2 FNYEAQ. V gave up 2 bases and J gave up 3 bases; unmatched junction bases: 5. CDR3 protein: CASSLTGQGNYEQYF. The CDR3 DNA follows: TGTGCCAGCAGCTTAACTGGACAGGGGAACTACGAGCAGTACTTC.

The V and J genes are TRBV19 and TRBJ2-1; a weak D match, TRBD1 (6 bases). Between the trimmed V and J ends, which lost 7 bases and 2 bases, there was a span of 9 bases. The germline CDR1 and CDR2 sequences are LNHDA and SQIVND (reference sequence). The CDR3 runs 13 residues. This CDR3 reads CASKQGTYNEQFF. The CDR3 DNA is TGTGCCAGTAAACAGGGTACCTACAATGAGCAGTTCTTC.

The V and J genes are TRBV18 and TRBJ2-7; 9 bases are shared with TRBD2. Unmatched junction bases numbered 9, after V lost 3 bases and J lost 6 bases. CDR1 and CDR2 (germline): KGHSH, LQKENI. This CDR3 is built from 15 residues. CDR3 nucleotides: TGTGCCAGCTCACCGGCGCTGACAGCGGGGGGCGAGCAGTACTTC. Translating gives CASSPALTAGGEQYF.

The V gene is TRBV7-6, the J gene TRBJ2-2; TRBD1 agrees at 10 bases. The germline V gene encodes CDR1 SGHVS and CDR2 FNYEAQ. The J segment lost 3 bases and the V segment lost 1 base, leaving 2 bases of the junction unmatched. The CDR3 contains 16 residues. CDR3: CASSLGGQGYTGELFF. As DNA, the CDR3 is TGTGCCAGCAGCTTAGGGGGACAGGGGTACACCGGGGAGCTGTTTTTT.

This clone was counted a few times. The rearrangement uses TRBV5-5 and TRBJ2-1; no definite D call. Germline loops: CDR1 SGHKS, CDR2 YYEKEE (reference sequence). This CDR3 region has 16 residues. The ends were cut back, 1 base at V and 1 base at J, with 12 bases in the middle. CDR3 amino acids: CASSLSAGQSYNEQFF. The CDR3 nucleotides are TGTGCCAGCAGCTTGTCGGCAGGTCAATCCTACAATGAGCAGTTCTTC.

V usage is TRBV29-1 and J usage is TRBJ2-3; TRBD2 matches 11 bases. V shed 6 bases and J 2 bases; nucleotides not matched to a gene: 7. The CDR3 is 15 residues long. The germline gives CDR1 SQVTM, CDR2 ANQGSEA. CDR3 sequence: CSVDGLAGPTDTQYF. CDR3 bases: TGCAGCGTGGATGGACTAGCGGGCCCCACAGATACGCAGTATTTT.

This chain links TRBV19 with TRBJ1-6; 7 bases fit TRBD1. The V and J ends lost 9 bases and 8 bases, in that order; junction bases with no gene match: 7. CDR3 length: 13 amino acids. Germline CDR1 and CDR2: LNHDA and SQIVND (reference sequence). The CDR3 DNA is TGTGCCAGCTCACAGGGGTCGGATTCACCCCTCCACTTT. Protein sequence: CASSQGSDSPLHF.

The chain combines TRBV7-9 with TRBJ1-1, with TRBD1 matching over 8 bases. This CDR3 is built from 16 residues. Unmatched junction bases numbered 8, after V lost 4 bases and J lost 1 base. Germline loops: CDR1 SEHNR, CDR2 FQNEAQ (reference sequence). The DNA for the CDR3 is TGTGCCAGCAGCTCCTGGGACAGGAGACAGAACACTGAAGCTTTCTTT. Residues: CASSSWDRRQNTEAFF.

This chain joins TRBV18 and TRBJ1-1; D might be TRBD1 (5 bases). CDR1 KGHSH and CDR2 LQKENI come from the germline V gene. There are 16 residues in the CDR3. V was cut by 3 bases and J by 4 bases, with 18 bases left in between. CDR3 in DNA: TGTGCCAGCTCACCCCCAGTGGTGGGGCGAATCACTGAAGCTTTCTTT. Protein: CASSPPVVGRITEAFF.

This CDR3 is CASSASPSANTGELFF. The CDR3 DNA is TGCGCCAGCAGCGCGTCCCCGTCCGCGAACACCGGGGAGCTGTTTTTT. The chain recombines TRBV5-1 with TRBJ2-2; D gene unclear. Germline V gene data show CDR1 as SGHRS and CDR2 as YFSETQ. The V and J ends lost 4 bases and 0 bases respectively, with 13 bases between them. CDR3 length equals 16 residues.

The chain couples TRBV4-1 to TRBJ2-7; TRBD1 matches 7 bases. The CDR3 loop spans 15 amino acids. The trim removed 0 bases at V and 3 bases at J, leaving 5 bases unmatched. Germline-derived CDR1 and CDR2 are MGHRA and YSYEKL. DNA of the CDR3: TGCGCCAGCAGCCAAGAGTTTGACAGGGTCTACGAGCAGTACTTC. Translated, it gives CASSQEFDRVYEQYF.

This chain's CDR3 is CASSLGSGGELQETQYF. The CDR3 DNA sequence: TGCGCCAGCAGCTTGGGATCTGGGGGGGAATTGCAAGAGACCCAGTACTTC. V is TRBV5-1 and J is TRBJ2-5; 7 nucleotides align to TRBD2. The CDR3 covers 17 residues. Germline V gives CDR1 SGHRS, CDR2 YFSETQ. J gave up 2 bases and V 0 bases, and 10 bases lay outside the gene matches.

CDR3 coding DNA: TGTGCCAGCAGCTTAAGGGGGGGCACTGAAGCTTTCTTT. Translated: CASSLRGGTEAFF. V usage is TRBV7-2 and J usage is TRBJ1-1; maybe TRBD1 (6 bases). This CDR3 is 13 amino acids long. The germline gives CDR1 SGHTA, CDR2 FQGNSA. Deletions cut 2 bases from V and 4 bases from J, with 8 bases between.

V is TRBV6-1 and J is TRBJ2-1, with no clear D. CDR3 length: 11 amino acids. CDR1 is MNHNS and CDR2 is SASEGT in the germline V gene. V was trimmed by 8 bases and J by 8 bases, leaving 10 bases between them. This chain's CDR3 is CASGRWDEQFF. CDR3 DNA: TGTGCCAGCGGGCGTTGGGATGAGCAGTTCTTC.

This rearrangement joins TRBV27 to TRBJ1-1; D is unresolved. This CDR3 is built from 15 residues. The germline V gene encodes CDR1 MNHEY and CDR2 SMNVEV (reference sequence). Trimming stripped 2 bases from V and 1 base from J, with 11 bases between. The CDR3: CASSLRGFRNTEAFF. CDR3 nucleotides: TGTGCCAGCAGTTTACGAGGTTTCAGGAACACTGAAGCTTTCTTT.